The present T cell receptor (beta chain) was sequenced within a study of CD8 T cells in ankylosing spondylitis. Notes on the study in general: Made up of about eight highly homologous variants, a TCR beta motif appeared characteristic of ankylosing spondylitis blood. In ankylosing spondylitis patients, matched synovial fluid reportedly showed significant enrichment of disease-linked clones. Those disease-linked clones were CD8+; they were also relatively rare in peripheral blood. Earlier work had already found some motif variants in reactive arthritis synovial fluid and blood.

This clonotype was observed at least ten times. Its target is not known. By quantitative 5'-RACE with molecular barcodes, the TCR beta libraries were made. TCRdb itself ran the 5' RACE reads through MiXCR, one entry per CDR3 protein. The sample lists about 200,000 distinct CDR3 sequences, more than 5.5% seen once, with 14% in the top ten. Material for sequencing was blood, either unsorted or a sorted T cell fraction (not recorded which). The receptor comes from a male donor with ankylosing spondylitis.

The CDR3 bases are TGTGCCAGCAGCGGGAGGACAGGTACCTACGAGCAGTACTTC. This codes for CASSGRTGTYEQYF. J is TRBJ2-7 and V is TRBV7-9; TRBD1 is a possible D gene (7 bases). Germline values: CDR1 SEHNR, CDR2 FQNEAQ (reference sequence). V lost 5 bases and J lost 2, with 13 bases in between. The CDR3 loop spans 14 amino acids.